This entry lists 24 T cell receptor beta chains sequenced from one sample in a study of tumor-infiltrating lymphocytes in primary liver carcinoma. Synthesis of TCR beta cDNA was carried out from 500 ng total RNA with a constant-region primer. Slightly modified ARM-PCR, run as three nested multiplex PCR rounds, produced the TCR beta libraries. TRBV1-TRBV30 forward primers paired with a C-beta reverse primer were used in the first two PCR rounds, which ran roughly 10 cycles each. MiXCR, run by TCRdb on the multiplex PCR reads, gives a single entry per CDR3 protein. The top ten hold 17% of the sample, which has 310,000 or so distinct CDR3 sequences, more than 55% seen once. Unsorted whole blood served as the source of blood RNA, and germline DNA was extracted as well. Sequenced material: peripheral blood. These receptors originate from a woman younger than 45 with primary liver carcinoma and hepatitis B virus infection.

As concerns this clonotype: One end of the junction varies from germline; a read error may be responsible. This sequence joins TRBV29-1 and TRBJ2-1; 11 bases are a match to TRBD2. This CDR3 contains 16 residues. CDR1 is SQVTM and CDR2 is ANQGSEA in the germline V gene. DNA of the CDR3: TGCAGCGTTGCCCGATATAGCGGGAGGGCCCGTGGGGAGCGGTTCTTC. Its protein is CSVARYSGRARGERFF.

Points on this clonotype: A much more abundant neighbour one base away suggests this may be a read error. CDR3 residues: CSVSGYHYGETEAFF. The CDR3 DNA reads as TGCAGCGTTTCAGGTTATCATTATGGGGAAACTGAAGCTTTCTTT. The chain has TRBV29-1 and TRBJ1-1; unclear D gene. Per germline, CDR1 SQVTM and CDR2 ANQGSEA. This CDR3 contains 15 residues. The germline V and J ends were trimmed by 5 bases and 5 bases, with 21 bases remaining between them.

This clonotype was observed a handful of times. The chain has TRBV12-3 or TRBV12-4 and TRBJ1-5, with no clear D. The CDR3 contains 15 residues. V dropped 2 bases and J dropped 2 bases, with 10 bases sitting between them. CDR3: CASSLPGNRNQPQHF. DNA for the CDR3: TGTGCCAGCAGTTTACCCGGGAACCGCAATCAGCCCCAGCATTTT.

Worth noting for this clonotype: Its ends do not fully match the called genes, so a read error is possible. This chain uses TRBV4-1 with TRBJ2-1, with 14 nucleotides matching TRBD2. CDR3 length: 17 amino acids. Germline assignment: CDR1 MGHRA and CDR2 YSYEKL. DNA of the CDR3: TGCGCCAGCGGCCACCCGACTAGCGGGAGGGTACCATGGGAGCAGTTCTTC. This sequence encodes CASGHPTSGRVPWEQFF.

This clonotype was counted once. Possible read error: a much larger clone is one base away. The rearrangement joins TRBV6-5 to TRBJ2-1; D not resolved. The V gene's germline CDR1 is MNHEY and CDR2 SVGAGI. Trimming removed 0 bases at V and 8 bases at J, with 8 bases between. The length of the CDR3 is 13 residues. The chain's CDR3 is CASSYSGVYEQFF. The CDR3 DNA is TGTGCCAGCAGTTACTCTGGGGTTTATGAGCAGTTCTTC.

The chain links TRBV12-3 or TRBV12-4 to TRBJ2-1; 8 nucleotides align to TRBD2. CDR3 length: 16 amino acids. V lost 6 bases, J lost 12 bases, and 19 bases stayed unmatched. CDR3 DNA: TGTGCCAGCAGAAGCCTAGGAACCCTAGCGGGTGGAGGGCAGTTCTTC. It translates to CASRSLGTLAGGGQFF.

About this clonotype itself: Germline is not matched at one junction end, which may reflect a read error. The chain recombines TRBV29-1 with TRBJ2-7; weak D call: TRBD2 (5 bases). CDR1 SQVTM and CDR2 ANQGSEA come from the germline V gene. The CDR3 loop spans 11 amino acids. As DNA, the CDR3 is TGCAGCGTTGACATCGGGAACGAGCAGTGCTTC. Amino acids: CSVDIGNEQCF.

The chain employs TRBV13 and TRBJ1-2; no clear D. Per germline, CDR1 PRHDT and CDR2 FYEKMQ (reference sequence). Deletions cut 2 bases from V and 4 bases from J, with 17 bases between. CDR3 size: 16 residues. The CDR3 sequence: CASSLQYHKDGYGYTF. CDR3 nucleotide sequence: TGTGCCAGCAGCTTACAATACCACAAGGACGGCTATGGCTACACCTTC.

At least ten counts were recorded for this clonotype. CDR3 in DNA: TGCAGCGTTGAAGGCCCCCTCGGCTACGAGCAGTACTTC. Translated, it gives CSVEGPLGYEQYF. The chain recombines TRBV29-1 with TRBJ2-7, with D uncertain. This CDR3 spans 13 amino acids. Germline CDR1 is SQVTM and CDR2 is ANQGSEA. Trimming cost V 1 base and J 3 bases, with 10 bases left between them.

To note about this clonotype: Germline and junction disagree at one end, which may indicate a read error. This sequence joins TRBV4-1 and TRBJ2-6; tentative D call: TRBD1 (5 bases). Looked up from germline, CDR1 is MGHRA and CDR2 is YSYEKL. The CDR3 sequence is 16 residues long. The CDR3 protein is CANSQDLVSGANVLTF. The CDR3 region has the DNA TGCGCCAACAGCCAAGATTTGGTCTCTGGGGCAAACGTCCTGACTTTC.

This clonotype was seen a handful of times. The chain is built from TRBV5-5 and TRBJ2-3; TRBD1 might be the D (6 bases). CDR3 length: 15 residues. Germline CDR1 is SGHKS and CDR2 is YYEKEE (reference sequence). V was pared by 0 bases and J by 1 base, with 9 bases between. DNA for the CDR3: TGTGCCAGCAGCTTGGGGGGGCTAGGCACAGATACGCAGTATTTT. Encoded protein: CASSLGGLGTDTQYF.

The chain has TRBV7-9 and TRBJ2-2; 11 positions match TRBD2. Germline lookup yields CDR1 SEHNR and CDR2 FQNEAQ (reference sequence). J gave up 2 bases and V 4 bases, and 3 bases lay outside the gene matches. The CDR3 is 16 amino acids. CDR3 protein: CASSWGLAVNTGELFF. The CDR3 bases are TGTGCCAGCAGCTGGGGACTAGCGGTAAACACCGGGGAGCTGTTTTTT.

A few counts support this clonotype. V usage is TRBV5-1 and J usage is TRBJ2-7, with D unresolved. V gave up 7 bases and J gave up 2 bases, with 13 bases separating them. CDR3 length equals 13 residues. Germline CDR1 is SGHRS and CDR2 is YFSETQ. The CDR3 spells CASRSPGAYEQYF. The CDR3 DNA is TGCGCCAGCCGGTCCCCTGGGGCCTACGAGCAGTACTTC.

As regards this clonotype: This clone may be a read error of a much larger clone one base away. The chain is built from TRBV4-1 and TRBJ2-5, with TRBD1 matching 12 bases. CDR1 and CDR2 (germline): MGHRA, YSYEKL. CDR3 size: 15 residues. The CDR3 loop reads CANSRGQGALETQYF. DNA for the CDR3: TGCGCCAACAGCCGGGGACAGGGGGCTCTAGAGACCCAGTACTTC.

With respect to this clonotype: A read error may produce the germline difference seen at one junction end. DNA for the CDR3: TGTGCCAGTACTAGTACCAACAACTCTGGGGTCAACGTCCTGACTTTC. This sequence encodes CASTSTNNSGVNVLTF. The chain has TRBV7-9 and TRBJ2-6; maybe TRBD2 (5 bases). The CDR3 consists of 16 residues. CDR1 and CDR2 from the germline V gene are SEHNR and FQNEAQ (reference sequence).

This clonotype was counted only a few times. The chain links TRBV4-3 to TRBJ1-4; TRBD1 might be the D (5 bases). The CDR3 runs 13 residues. V lost 3 bases and J lost 10, with 12 bases in between. CDR1 and CDR2 (germline): LGHNA, YSLEER. The CDR3 DNA is TGCGCCAGCAGCCAGGGGGTGGGGCGAAAACTGTTTTTT. Protein sequence: CASSQGVGRKLFF.

The rearrangement joins TRBV6-5 to TRBJ2-2, with a weak D call TRBD2 (6 bases). V was pared by 0 bases and J by 5 bases, with 13 bases between. CDR1 is MNHEY and CDR2 is SVGAGI in the germline V gene. CDR3 length: 16 amino acids. CDR3 region: CASSYSRWSGTGELFF. The DNA of the CDR3 is TGTGCCAGCAGTTACTCGCGCTGGAGCGGGACCGGGGAGCTGTTTTTT.

Comments on this clonotype: A much larger clone lies a single base off, so this may be a read error. This rearrangement joins TRBV29-1 to TRBJ2-2; D not resolved. The CDR3 totals 11 residues. CDR1 is SQVTM and CDR2 is ANQGSEA in the germline V gene. The CDR3 loop is CGVSNTGELFF. As DNA, the CDR3 is TGCGGCGTTTCGAACACCGGGGAGCTGTTTTTT.

Details on this clonotype: The CDR3 end shows no conserved phenylalanine or tryptophan, and so a read error is likely. The J gene is TRBJ2-3, the V gene TRBV4-2, with D possibly being TRBD1 or TRBD2 (5 bases each). The germline CDR1 and CDR2 sequences are LGHNA and YNFKEQ. This CDR3 contains 15 residues. CDR3 bases: TGTGCCAGCAGCCTTTACCAGGGAGACACAAATACGCAGTATTTA. Translated, it gives CASSLYQGDTNTQYL.

V is TRBV24-1 and J is TRBJ1-1; D perhaps matches TRBD1 (6 bases). From germline, CDR1 is KGHDR and CDR2 SFDVKD. The CDR3 is 13 residues long. The V end was cut by 3 bases, the J end by 3 bases, with 7 bases between. CDR3 loop: CATSDPGDTEAFF. The DNA for the CDR3 is TGTGCCACCAGTGATCCAGGGGACACTGAAGCTTTCTTT.

This clonotype was picked up a small number of times. The chain recombines TRBV4-2 with TRBJ1-3; TRBD1 matches 7 bases. The ends lost 0 bases at V and 0 bases at J; junction bases unmatched: 8. CDR1 is LGHNA and CDR2 is YNFKEQ in the germline V gene. The CDR3 contains 18 residues. The CDR3 DNA reads TGTGCCAGCAGCCAAGATCCAGGGGGGGAATACTCTGGAAACACCATATATTTT. Its protein product is CASSQDPGGEYSGNTIYF.

The chain recombines TRBV11-1 with TRBJ2-7, with TRBD2 matching 7 bases. CDR3 length: 15 amino acids. Per germline, CDR1 SGHAT and CDR2 FQDESV (reference sequence). The CDR3 DNA reads TGTGCTTGCAGCTTCAGCGGGACGGGTCCTTTCGAGCAGTACTTC. This gives the protein CACSFSGTGPFEQYF.

A remark on this clonotype: Just one base apart from a much larger clone, this may be a read error. The chain links TRBV6-5 to TRBJ2-7, with TRBD1 matching 8 bases. This CDR3 is built from 15 residues. Germline lookup yields CDR1 MNHEY and CDR2 SVGAGI. This chain's CDR3 is CASSYAAGGSHEQYF. The CDR3 DNA sequence: TGTGCCAGCAGTTACGCGGCAGGGGGCTCCCACGAGCAGTACTTC.

As concerns this clonotype: This may come from a read error, since a much larger clone is one base off. The DNA of the CDR3 is TGTGCCAACACCGTCGGGAGCGGAAACACCATATATTTT. It encodes CANTVGSGNTIYF. The V call is TRBV6-5, the J call TRBJ1-3; D gene unclear. V lost 10 bases and J 4 bases, leaving 14 bases between the germline ends. CDR1 and CDR2 (germline): MNHEY, SVGAGI. This CDR3 has 13 amino acids.